These 5 T cell receptor delta chains originate from one sample sequenced in a study of γδ T cells in repeated Plasmodium falciparum infection. TCRdb re-called the multiplex PCR reads via CATT. The sample has approximately 90,000 delta-chain clones; 0.85% to 1% are singletons. Gammadelta T cells were flow-sorted from PBMC into Vgamma9/Vdelta2+ and Vdelta2-negative populations for bulk analysis. Sequenced material: gamma-delta T cells from blood. The receptors were gathered from a pool of human donors (malaria-infected and uninfected, not separated).

A remark on this clone: Being one base from a much bigger clone, this may be a read error. The chain couples TRDV1 to TRDJ1, with TRDD2 matching over 8 bases. The J gene was not available in TCRdb and was assigned here by matching the DNA to germline segments. V was clipped by 6 bases and J by 0 bases; unmatched bases: 27. Germline V gene data show CDR1 as TSWWSYY and CDR2 as QGS. The CDR3 runs 22 residues. DNA for the CDR3: TGTGCTCTTGGTGTGCAGGGCCTTCCTAAGGCTAGGCGCATTCTGTACACCGATAAACTCATCTTT. Translation gives CALGVQGLPKARRILYTDKLIF.

As for this clone: TCRdb's protein for this DNA is that of a much larger clone and differs from the translation at residue 15, likely a read error; the protein shown is the DNA translation. The chain combines TRDV1 with TRDJ1; weak D call: TRDD3 (6 bases). This CDR3 contains 19 residues. Germline V gene data show CDR1 as TSWWSYY and CDR2 as QGS. The CDR3 loop reads CALGELDFRPGENTEKLIF. The CDR3 DNA follows: TGTGCTCTTGGGGAACTAGATTTCCGACCGGGGGAGAACACCGAAAAACTCATCTTT.

This clone has a handful of counts. The protein recorded in TCRdb matches a much larger clone and deviates from this DNA's translation at residue 20, suggesting a read error; the protein here is obtained by translating the DNA. The gene calls are TRDV1 and TRDJ1; TRDD3 matches at 9 bases. Germline-derived CDR1 and CDR2 are TSWWSYY and QGS. This CDR3 contains 22 residues. CDR3 nucleotide sequence: TGTGCTCTTGGGTCACAATCCTACGACCGGGGATACGTCCGGGAGAACACCGATAAACCCATCTTT. Its protein is CALGSQSYDRGYVRENTDKPIF.

This clone was observed a handful of times. One base separates it from a far larger clone, so it is likely a read error. Other DNA sequences within the sample encode an identical CDR3. This chain links TRDV2 with TRDJ1, with 7 positions matching TRDD3. The J gene, not given by TCRdb, was assigned here from a germline match of the nucleotide sequence. CDR1 GEAIGNYY and CDR2 EKD come from the germline V gene. The CDR3 is 18 residues long. CDR3 loop: CACVCISWGPPHTDKLIF. The CDR3 DNA follows: TGTGCCTGTGTGTGTATCTCCTGGGGGCCCCCTCACACTGATAAACTCATCTTT.

About this clone: TCRdb has a much larger clone's protein, which differs at residue 7 from the translation of this DNA, likely because of a read error; what is shown is the protein translated from the DNA. The chain has TRDV2 and TRDJ1; the match to TRDD3 covers 11 bases. Since TCRdb gives no J gene, matching the DNA to germline was used here to assign it. CDR1 and CDR2 from the germline V gene are GEAIGNYY and EKD. The CDR3 extends over 19 amino acids. V was clipped by 1 base and J by 0 bases; unmatched bases: 12. The CDR3 loop reads CACDTPRKVGDTYTDKLIF. The CDR3 DNA is TGTGCCTGTGACACGCCTCGGAAGGTGGGGGATACGTACACCGATAAACTCATCTTT.